Presented here are 30 T cell receptor beta chains from one specimen sequenced in a study of T cell clonotyping in hematopoietic cell transplantation. Produced via immunoSEQ multiplex PCR; TCRdb's table is partial and in-frame only. The data contain approximately 20,000 clones, around 85% of them singletons. The material sequenced was peripheral blood mononuclear cells. The receptors come from a man aged 55-75 years in good health. Some clones in this sample may be carry-over from other donors' samples.

The chain recombines TRBV2 with TRBJ1-5; 7 bases match TRBD1. Germline V gene data show CDR1 as SNHLY and CDR2 as FYNNEI. With V trimmed by 7 bases and J by 3 bases, 6 bases remained unmatched. The length of the CDR3 is 14 residues. The DNA for the CDR3 is TGTGCCAGCAAGGCGACAGGGACCAATCAGCCCCAGCATTTT. Translation: CASKATGTNQPQHF.

V gene TRBV14 combines with J gene TRBJ1-3; no firm D call. V was clipped by 4 bases and J by 4 bases, with 8 bases between them. In germline, CDR1 is SGHDN, CDR2 FVKESK. This CDR3 has 13 residues. The CDR3 DNA reads as TGTGCCAGCAGCCCCCACTGGGGAAACACCATATATTTT. Its translation: CASSPHWGNTIYF.

Judged by abundance, this clone is medium-sized. The V call is TRBV30, the J call TRBJ1-3; the D is unclear. Trimming took off 0 bases at V and 0 bases at J, with 12 bases between the two ends. The germline CDR1 and CDR2 sequences are GTSNPN and SVGIG (reference sequence). CDR3 length: 16 amino acids. CDR3 sequence (DNA): TGTGCCTGGAGTGTAGGCACGGGGAACTCTGGAAACACCATATATTTT. This sequence encodes CAWSVGTGNSGNTIYF. The full variable domain, its missing parts supplied by reference TRBV30 and TRBJ1-3, is SQTIHQWPATLVQPVGSPLSLECTVEGTSNPNLYWYRQAAGRGLQLLFYSVGIGQISSEVPQNLSASRPQDRQFILSSKKLLLSDSGFYLCAWSVGTGNSGNTIYFGEGSWLTVV.

This rearrangement joins TRBV5-1 to TRBJ2-7; 8 bases are shared with TRBD1. This CDR3 spans 14 amino acids. CDR1 SGHRS and CDR2 YFSETQ come from the germline V gene. J gave up 2 bases and V 2 bases, and 3 bases lay outside the gene matches. This chain's CDR3 is CASSFGTGTYEQYF. DNA for the CDR3: TGCGCCAGCAGCTTCGGGACAGGAACCTACGAGCAGTACTTC. The full variable domain, completed using reference TRBV5-1 and TRBJ2-7, is KAGVTQTPRYLIKTRGQQVTLSCSPISGHRSVSWYQQTPGQGLQFLFEYFSETQRNKGNFPGRFSGRQFSNSRSEMNVSTLELGDSALYLCASSFGTGTYEQYFGPGTRLTVT.

The rearrangement joins TRBV4-1 to TRBJ2-5; D is possibly TRBD1 or TRBD2 (5 bases each). The germline V gene has CDR1 MGHRA and CDR2 YSYEKL. This CDR3 is 18 amino acids long. The ends were cut back, 3 bases at V and 1 base at J, with 21 bases in the middle. The CDR3 here is CASSQHMGLAGGQETQYF. In DNA, the CDR3 is TGCGCCAGCAGCCAGCACATGGGGCTAGCCGGTGGCCAAGAGACCCAGTACTTC.

This chain joins TRBV9 and TRBJ1-5; tentative D call: TRBD1 (6 bases). This CDR3 is 15 amino acids long. The V gene's germline CDR1 is SGDLS and CDR2 YYNGEE. The germline V and J ends were trimmed by 4 bases and 6 bases, with 17 bases remaining between them. The CDR3 loop is CASSYGQREGQPQHF. CDR3 bases: TGTGCCAGCAGCTATGGACAGAGGGAGGGTCAGCCCCAGCATTTT.

DNA of the CDR3: TGTGCCAGCAGCCTAACCCCGGGGCTGGAGCAGTACTTC. This encodes CASSLTPGLEQYF. The gene calls are TRBV7-9 and TRBJ2-7; D may match TRBD1 or TRBD2 (5 bases each). The CDR3 length is 13 residues. The ends were cut back, 5 bases at V and 7 bases at J, with 15 bases in the middle. CDR1 is SEHNR, CDR2 FQNEAQ, per germline (reference sequence). The full variable domain, rest sourced from reference TRBV7-9 and TRBJ2-7, is DTGVSQNPRHKITKRGQNVTFRCDPISEHNRLYWYRQTLGQGPEFLTYFQNEAQLEKSRLLSDRFSAERPKGSFSTLEIQRTEQGDSAMYLCASSLTPGLEQYFGPGTRLTVT.

This clone was detected a few times. V usage is TRBV7-8 and J usage is TRBJ2-1, with TRBD2 identical over 11 bases. Per germline, CDR1 SGHVS and CDR2 FQNEAQ. The CDR3 has 15 residues. After removal of 3 bases from V and 8 bases from J, the junction contained 6 bases not matched to a gene. In DNA form, the CDR3 reads TGTGCCAGCAGCTTCCGTCTAGCGGGAGGAGATGAGCAGTTCTTC. Amino acid sequence: CASSFRLAGGDEQFF.

The chain employs TRBV9 and TRBJ2-3; 7 bases line up with TRBD1. This CDR3 is built from 16 residues. Per the germline V gene, CDR1 is SGDLS and CDR2 is YYNGEE. Germline trimming cut 3 bases from V and 3 bases from J; bases unmatched to any gene: 10. CDR3: CASSDGTDGATDTQYF. CDR3 sequence (DNA): TGTGCCAGCAGCGACGGGACAGACGGGGCAACAGATACGCAGTATTTT.

This chain connects TRBV9 to TRBJ1-2; a weak D match, TRBD1 (6 bases). The ends were cut back, 1 base at V and 4 bases at J, with 14 bases in the middle. Germline V gene data show CDR1 as SGDLS and CDR2 as YYNGEE. The CDR3 contains 15 residues. The CDR3 is CASSVLSDSFYGYTF. For the CDR3, the DNA is TGTGCCAGCAGCGTATTATCGGACAGTTTCTATGGCTACACCTTC.

The J gene is TRBJ2-7, the V gene TRBV29-1; a possible D gene is TRBD2 (6 bases). There are 14 residues in the CDR3. Germline loops: CDR1 SQVTM, CDR2 ANQGSEA. Trimming removed 7 bases from V and 7 bases from J, with 23 bases in between. The CDR3 reads CSAGSGSQLGEQYF. The CDR3, as DNA: TGCAGCGCTGGCTCCGGGAGTCAACTAGGGGAGCAGTACTTC.

This chain connects TRBV7-9 to TRBJ2-5; D gene unclear. The CDR3 is 18 residues long. CDR1 and CDR2 (germline): SEHNR, FQNEAQ (reference sequence). V was trimmed by 5 bases and J by 1 base, leaving 23 bases between them. The CDR3 nucleotides are TGTGCCAGCAGCGACGTGGTGCCGTGGACGCCCCCCCAAGAGACCCAGTACTTC. It specifies CASSDVVPWTPPQETQYF.

V gene TRBV30 combines with J gene TRBJ2-7; perhaps TRBD2 as D (6 bases). With 5 bases removed from V and 3 bases from J, the gap between germline ends came to 11 bases. Germline values: CDR1 GTSNPN, CDR2 SVGIG (reference sequence). The CDR3 sequence is 12 residues long. The CDR3 nucleotides read TGTGCCTGGCGGCGGGATAACTACGAGCAGTACTTC. Its translation is CAWRRDNYEQYF. Full variable domain (rest looked up from reference TRBV30 and TRBJ2-7): SQTIHQWPATLVQPVGSPLSLECTVEGTSNPNLYWYRQAAGRGLQLLFYSVGIGQISSEVPQNLSASRPQDRQFILSSKKLLLSDSGFYLCAWRRDNYEQYFGPGTRLTVT.

A word on this clone: One end of the junction is discordant with germline, which a read error may explain. V gene TRBV5-4 combines with J gene TRBJ1-2; no clear D gene. There are 13 residues in the CDR3. Germline lookup yields CDR1 SGHNT and CDR2 YYREEE (reference sequence). CDR3 DNA sequence: TGTGCCAGCACCTTGCGGGAAGTTACTGGCTACACCTTC. It yields the protein CASTLREVTGYTF.

The chain combines TRBV5-6 with TRBJ2-7; D may match TRBD1 or TRBD2 (6 bases each). Germline assignment: CDR1 SGHDT and CDR2 YYEEEE. Trimming removed 4 bases at V and 3 bases at J, with 14 bases between. The CDR3 runs 14 residues. The CDR3 protein is CASSTPRGDYEQYF. The CDR3 nucleotides read TGTGCCAGCAGCACACCGAGGGGGGACTACGAGCAGTACTTC.

J is TRBJ2-7 and V is TRBV5-5; a weak D match, TRBD2 (5 bases). This CDR3 is 12 amino acids long. Trimming left V 4 bases short and J 2 bases short, with 7 bases between. CDR1 and CDR2 from the germline V gene are SGHKS and YYEKEE (reference sequence). CDR3 bases: TGTGCCAGCAGCCTCGGGACCTACGAGCAGTACTTC. It yields the protein CASSLGTYEQYF.

By sample share, this clone is medium-sized. The V call is TRBV19, the J call TRBJ1-5, with TRBD1 identical over 8 bases. In germline, CDR1 is LNHDA, CDR2 SQIVND (reference sequence). The V and J ends lost 6 bases and 4 bases, in that order; junction bases with no gene match: 14. CDR3 length equals 17 residues. CDR3 protein: CASRERDRPVGNQPQHF. The CDR3 nucleotides are TGTGCCAGTAGGGAAAGGGACAGGCCGGTCGGGAATCAGCCCCAGCATTTT.

The chain combines TRBV19 with TRBJ1-5, with 8 bases fitting TRBD1. With 4 bases clipped from V and 2 bases from J, the junction kept 10 bases outside the gene matches. CDR1 and CDR2 (germline): LNHDA, SQIVND (reference sequence). This CDR3 spans 17 amino acids. The CDR3: CASSKRQGLSGNQPQHF. The CDR3 bases are TGTGCCAGTAGTAAGAGACAGGGGTTATCTGGCAATCAGCCCCAGCATTTT.

The chain uses TRBV19 and TRBJ1-2, with D unclear. CDR1 is LNHDA, CDR2 SQIVND, per germline (reference sequence). Trimming stripped 6 bases from V and 6 bases from J, with 17 bases between. The CDR3 is 14 residues long. The CDR3 region has the DNA TGTGCCAGTAGCAGTGGAGTGGCCCCCGATGGCTACACCTTC. Translation: CASSSGVAPDGYTF. The full variable domain, in which reference TRBV19 and TRBJ1-2 provide the parts outside the CDR3, is DGGITQSPKYLFRKEGQNVTLSCEQNLNHDAMYWYRQDPGQGLRLIYYSQIVNDFQKGDIAEGYSVSREKKESFPLTVTSAQKNPTAFYLCASSSGVAPDGYTFGSGTRLTVV.

The chain uses TRBV19 and TRBJ2-5; possibly TRBD2 for D (6 bases). Germline CDR1 LNHDA, CDR2 SQIVND (reference sequence). Trimming stripped 0 bases from V and 4 bases from J, with 12 bases between. This CDR3 contains 15 residues. The CDR3 here is CASSIDRGRRETQYF. The CDR3 DNA follows: TGTGCCAGTAGTATAGATCGGGGGAGGCGAGAGACCCAGTACTTC. Full variable domain (outside the CDR3, taken from reference TRBV19 and TRBJ2-5): DGGITQSPKYLFRKEGQNVTLSCEQNLNHDAMYWYRQDPGQGLRLIYYSQIVNDFQKGDIAEGYSVSREKKESFPLTVTSAQKNPTAFYLCASSIDRGRRETQYFGPGTRLLVL.

The rearrangement links TRBV29-1 to TRBJ1-1; 9 bases align to TRBD1. The junction had 6 bases not matched to a gene; V was cut back by 3 bases and J by 4 bases. The CDR3 length is 14 residues. CDR1 and CDR2 (germline): SQVTM, ANQGSEA. The CDR3 DNA follows: TGCAGCGTTGACACAGGGGGCGTCGGCACTGAAGCTTTCTTT. The encoded protein is CSVDTGGVGTEAFF. The variable domain in full, completed from reference TRBV29-1 and TRBJ1-1, reads SAVISQKPSRDICQRGTSLTIQCQVDSQVTMMFWYRQQPGQSLTLIATANQGSEATYESGFVIDKFPISRPNLTFSTLTVSNMSPEDSSIYLCSVDTGGVGTEAFFGQGTRLTVV.

The rearrangement joins TRBV2 to TRBJ2-1, with D perhaps being TRBD1 or TRBD2 (5 bases each). This CDR3 comprises 14 residues. Deletions cut 7 bases from V and 4 bases from J, with 14 bases between. Per the germline V gene, CDR1 is SNHLY and CDR2 is FYNNEI. The CDR3 bases are TGTGCCAGCACGGGACCCAACATGTACAATGAGCAGTTCTTC. It encodes CASTGPNMYNEQFF.

This rearrangement joins TRBV18 to TRBJ1-2; TRBD1 matches at 8 bases. Germline V gene data show CDR1 as KGHSH and CDR2 as LQKENI. V was clipped by 3 bases and J by 4 bases; unmatched bases: 4. This CDR3 has 14 residues. The CDR3 loop is CASSPTTGGYGYTF. The DNA for the CDR3 is TGTGCCAGCTCACCGACTACAGGGGGCTATGGCTACACCTTC.

A remark on this clone: At one end, the junction sequence differs from germline, possibly due to a read error. The chain is built from TRBV2 and TRBJ1-2; no firm D call. CDR1 SNHLY and CDR2 FYNNEI come from the germline V gene. The CDR3 contains 12 residues. CDR3 sequence: CAGSDVSLGYTF. The CDR3 DNA reads TGTGCCGGCAGTGACGTTAGCTTGGGCTACACCTTC. The full variable domain, its missing parts supplied by reference TRBV2 and TRBJ1-2, is EPEVTQTPSHQVTQMGQEVILRCVPISNHLYFYWYRQILGQKVEFLVSFYNNEISEKSEIFDDQFSVERPDGSNFTLKIRSTKLEDSAMYFCAGSDVSLGYTFGSGTRLTVV.

This clone was detected only once. The chain carries TRBV5-1 and TRBJ2-3; D call uncertain. The germline CDR1 and CDR2 sequences are SGHRS and YFSETQ. The CDR3 is 13 amino acids. The V and J ends lost 3 bases and 4 bases respectively, with 9 bases between them. The chain's CDR3 is CASSSDVADTQYF. The CDR3 DNA sequence: TGCGCCAGCAGCTCGGACGTCGCAGATACGCAGTATTTT.

This chain links TRBV6-5 with TRBJ2-5, with no clear D. V lost 5 bases, J lost 5 bases, and 9 bases lay in between. Germline assignment: CDR1 MNHEY and CDR2 SVGAGI. The CDR3 length is 12 residues. The CDR3 protein is CASSRLRETQYF. DNA for the CDR3: TGTGCCAGCAGTCGATTAAGGGAGACCCAGTACTTC.

The V and J genes are TRBV30 and TRBJ2-1; the D is unclear. Trimming removed 2 bases at V and 3 bases at J, with 11 bases between. The germline gives CDR1 GTSNPN, CDR2 SVGIG (reference sequence). CDR3 length equals 14 residues. The CDR3 protein is CAWSSTRYYNEQFF. CDR3 coding DNA: TGTGCCTGGAGTTCCACCCGATACTACAATGAGCAGTTCTTC.

This clone was seen just once. The chain joins TRBV5-4 to TRBJ2-7, with 12 bases matching TRBD2. V lost 4 bases to trimming and J lost 1 base; unmatched junction nucleotides: 3. There are 15 residues in the CDR3. The germline CDR1 and CDR2 sequences are SGHNT and YYREEE (reference sequence). CDR3 amino acids: CASSQGLAGSYEQYF. In DNA form, the CDR3 reads TGTGCCAGCAGCCAAGGACTAGCGGGATCCTACGAGCAGTACTTC.

V and J are TRBV19 and TRBJ1-1; 12 bases fit TRBD1. The CDR3 length is 15 residues. Germline assignment: CDR1 LNHDA and CDR2 SQIVND (reference sequence). The V and J ends lost 9 bases and 4 bases, in that order; junction bases with no gene match: 9. The CDR3 bases are TGTGCCAGCAATTCCGGGACAGGGGGCTTCACTGAAGCTTTCTTT. It encodes CASNSGTGGFTEAFF.

The table lists this clone with a few counts. The chain couples TRBV6-5 to TRBJ1-2; possibly TRBD1 for D (6 bases). CDR1 is MNHEY, CDR2 SVGAGI, per germline. Trimming left V 7 bases short and J 4 bases short, with 19 bases between. This CDR3 is built from 15 residues. The CDR3 is CASTQGRGLVYGYTF. The CDR3 nucleotides read TGTGCCAGCACCCAAGGGCGGGGGCTCGTCTATGGCTACACCTTC.